The 17 T cell receptor beta chains below were found in one sample sequenced in a study of blood T cell repertoires in COVID-19 (TCRdb year 2020). Library creation used the immunoSEQ multiplex PCR assay. Held by TCRdb, this immuneACCESS table contains in-frame sequences only and omits some clones. Under half of the omission traces to an unresolved V gene where checked; the cause of the rest is unknown. The sample table records some 400,000 clones; around 87% of these occur just once. Of the sample, about 3% falls within the top ten clones. Sequencing was done on a sample of peripheral blood. The receptors were sampled from a human donor in a cohort sampled during active COVID-19.

V usage is TRBV5-1 and J usage is TRBJ2-7; 11 bases match TRBD2. Germline V gene sequence: CDR1 SGHRS, CDR2 YFSETQ. Trimming took 0 bases from V and 5 from J; bases not matched to a gene: 1. This CDR3 spans 14 amino acids. In DNA, the CDR3 is TGCGCCAGCAGCTTGGGTAGCGGGAGGGACGAGCAGTACTTC. Protein: CASSLGSGRDEQYF.

V and J are TRBV15 and TRBJ1-2; 9 bases align to TRBD1. Looked up from germline, CDR1 is LNHNV and CDR2 is YYDKDF (reference sequence). V dropped 3 bases and J dropped 6; count of bases not matched to a gene: 5. The length of the CDR3 is 14 residues. In DNA form, the CDR3 reads TGTGCCACCAGCAGTACGGGACAGGGACATGGCTACACCTTC. This gives the protein CATSSTGQGHGYTF.

The J gene is TRBJ2-7, the V gene TRBV16; 8 nucleotides line up with TRBD1. Germline V gene lookup returns CDR1 KGHSY and CDR2 FQNENV. V lost 6 bases, J lost 5 bases, and 12 bases stayed unmatched. There are 15 residues in the CDR3. CDR3 residues: CASSPGTGALHEQYF. The CDR3 bases are TGTGCCAGCAGTCCAGGGACAGGCGCCCTACACGAGCAGTACTTC.

V usage is TRBV4-1 and J usage is TRBJ1-5; D might be TRBD1 (5 bases). Germline CDR1 is MGHRA and CDR2 is YSYEKL. Trimming shortened V by 3 bases and J by 12 bases, and 18 bases separated the two germline ends. This CDR3 region has 14 residues. CDR3 nucleotide sequence: TGCGCCAGCAGCCAGGACACCGCGGTAAATTTCCAGCATTTT. Amino acid sequence: CASSQDTAVNFQHF.

The gene calls are TRBV2 and TRBJ1-1; D uncertain. The germline V gene has CDR1 SNHLY and CDR2 FYNNEI. The V end lost 4 bases, the J end lost 7 bases, and 13 bases lay between the germline ends. This CDR3 spans 13 amino acids. CDR3 nucleotide sequence: TGTGCCAGCAGTGTGGTCCCGAGAGATGAAGCTTTCTTT. Protein: CASSVVPRDEAFF.

J is TRBJ2-6 and V is TRBV28, with D hard to call. V lost 4 bases, J lost 2 bases, and 6 bases lay in between. The CDR3 has 14 amino acids. CDR1 is MDHEN and CDR2 is SYDVKM in the germline V gene. CDR3 loop: CASSSLAGANVLTF. The CDR3 DNA is TGTGCCAGCAGTTCCCTAGCTGGGGCCAACGTCCTGACTTTC.

The chain is built from TRBV2 and TRBJ2-2; 7 nucleotides agree with TRBD2. Trimming at V came to 2 bases and at J to 1 base, leaving 4 bases not matched to a gene. Germline-derived CDR1 and CDR2 are SNHLY and FYNNEI. The CDR3 is made up of 16 amino acids. CDR3: CASSERSSGNTGELFF. CDR3 sequence (DNA): TGTGCCAGCAGTGAAAGGTCTAGCGGGAACACCGGGGAGCTGTTTTTT.

The chain combines TRBV6-5 with TRBJ2-7, with TRBD1 identical over 7 bases. Germline values: CDR1 MNHEY, CDR2 SVGAGI. This CDR3 has 15 amino acids. V trimming: 6 bases; J trimming: 3 bases; junction bases outside the gene matches: 11. The CDR3 DNA reads TGTGCCAGCAGACAGGAAAGGGGGCAGAACTACGAGCAGTACTTC. Translated: CASRQERGQNYEQYF.

The CDR3 sequence: CAEMSSGNTIYF. In DNA, the CDR3 is TGTGCGGAGATGAGCTCTGGAAACACCATATATTTT. This chain links TRBV30 with TRBJ1-3; D unresolved. CDR3 length: 12 amino acids. CDR1 GTSNPN and CDR2 SVGIG come from the germline V gene (reference sequence).

Only a few counts were recorded for this clone. The genes are TRBV13 and TRBJ1-3; the match to TRBD1 covers 10 bases. The J segment lost 0 bases and the V segment lost 3 bases, leaving 8 bases of the junction unmatched. Germline V gene data show CDR1 as PRHDT and CDR2 as FYEKMQ (reference sequence). The CDR3 is made up of 18 amino acids. In DNA, the CDR3 is TGTGCCAGCAGCTTGTGGGGGACAGGGGTCCTCTCTGGAAACACCATATATTTT. Translating it yields CASSLWGTGVLSGNTIYF.

J is TRBJ1-5 and V is TRBV18; the D is unclear. The V end lost 6 bases, the J end lost 0 bases, and 9 bases lay between the germline ends. The germline CDR1 and CDR2 sequences are KGHSH and LQKENI. The CDR3 consists of 14 residues. The CDR3 reads CASSSEISNQPQHF. The CDR3 DNA follows: TGTGCCAGCTCCTCCGAGATTAGCAATCAGCCCCAGCATTTT.

The genes are TRBV7-9 and TRBJ1-5, with D unresolved. Germline loops: CDR1 SEHNR, CDR2 FQNEAQ (reference sequence). The ends were cut back, 4 bases at V and 11 bases at J, with 12 bases in the middle. The CDR3 covers 12 residues. This CDR3 reads CASSSHFGAQHF. CDR3 in DNA: TGTGCCAGCAGCTCACACTTCGGGGCCCAGCATTTT.

This clone appeared once. V and J are TRBV6-5 and TRBJ1-2; no reliable D call. V lost 6 bases, J lost 5 bases, and 13 bases lay in between. Germline loops: CDR1 MNHEY, CDR2 SVGAGI. The CDR3 has 13 residues. The CDR3, as DNA: TGTGCCAGCAGGGCCACAGAGCAGTATGGCTACACCTTC. It specifies CASRATEQYGYTF.

The chain joins TRBV19 to TRBJ2-1, with no clear D. V shed 4 bases and J shed 4 bases, with 17 bases lying between them. This CDR3 has 16 residues. In germline, CDR1 is LNHDA, CDR2 SQIVND (reference sequence). Here the CDR3 reads CASSSLSSDRYNEQFF. The CDR3 bases are TGTGCCAGTAGTAGTTTGTCCAGCGATCGTTACAATGAGCAGTTCTTC.

The chain uses TRBV7-6 and TRBJ2-7, with D possibly matching TRBD1 (6 bases). Germline CDR1 is SGHVS and CDR2 is FNYEAQ. The CDR3 loop spans 17 amino acids. V was trimmed by 7 bases and J by 3 bases, leaving 25 bases between them. The CDR3 nucleotides are TGTGCCAGCAACCAATGGACAGCGGCCTTCGACTACTACGAGCAGTACTTC. Its translation: CASNQWTAAFDYYEQYF.

The chain links TRBV5-4 to TRBJ2-1, with a tentative D call TRBD1 (5 bases). Germline CDR1 is SGHNT and CDR2 is YYREEE (reference sequence). V lost 4 bases and J 0 bases, leaving 11 bases between the germline ends. This CDR3 has 15 amino acids. The CDR3 DNA is TGTGCCAGCAGCCGCAGGACAAACTCCTACAATGAGCAGTTCTTC. It yields the protein CASSRRTNSYNEQFF. The full variable domain, rest sourced from reference TRBV5-4 and TRBJ2-1, is ETGVTQSPTHLIKTRGQQVTLRCSSQSGHNTVSWYQQALGQGPQFIFQYYREEENGRGNFPPRFSGLQFPNYSSELNVNALELDDSALYLCASSRRTNSYNEQFFGPGTRLTVL.

The chain employs TRBV10-1 and TRBJ2-7; 7 nucleotides match TRBD1. J gave up 2 bases and V 6 bases, and 10 bases lay outside the gene matches. The V gene's germline CDR1 is WNHNN and CDR2 SYGVQD (reference sequence). The CDR3 runs 15 residues. CDR3: CASRANRGVAYEQYF. In DNA, the CDR3 is TGCGCCAGCAGGGCAAACAGGGGAGTAGCCTACGAGCAGTACTTC.